The rows below give T cell receptor beta chains drawn from one sample of a study of CD8 T cells in Susac syndrome. One entry per CDR3 protein results from TCRdb running MiXCR on the immunoSEQ multiplex PCR reads. In the table there are roughly 120,000 distinct CDR3 sequences, around 94% of which are singletons. Source material: CD4+ T cells from PBMCs. These receptors were collected from a human donor in good health. Both conserved end residues are part of each CDR3. Fields, in order: V gene, J gene, CDR3 length, D gene, clone size, CDR3 DNA, CDR3 protein. A D gene is named only where the DNA matches it firmly. Clone sizes are given selectively: once, few, many, or a class where the clone is expanded.

>TRBV7-9|TRBJ2-5|13|-|-
TGTGCCAGCAGCGGAAGGACAGAAGAGACCCAGTACTTC
CASSGRTEETQYF
>TRBV29-1|TRBJ2-7|13|-|few
TGCAGCGTTGGGCCAGGGGAGATCTACGAGCAGTACTTC
CSVGPGEIYEQYF
>TRBV29-1|TRBJ1-5|13|-|-
TGCAGCGTTGGATCTAGGGGCAATCAGCCCCAGCATTTT
CSVGSRGNQPQHF
>TRBV29-1|TRBJ2-1|12|-|-
TGCAGCGTTAATGTGAACTACAATGAGCAGTTCTTC
CSVNVNYNEQFF
>TRBV30|TRBJ2-6|13|-|-
TGTGCCTGGAGTTTCGCTGGGGCCAACGTCCTGACTTTC
CAWSFAGANVLTF
>TRBV7-9|TRBJ1-5|18|TRBD1|-
TGTGCCAGCAGCTTAGCAGGGGGCGCGGGGTATAGCAATCAGCCCCAGCATTTT
CASSLAGGAGYSNQPQHF
>TRBV13|TRBJ2-1|14|-|-
TGTGCCAGCAGCCTCTTGCCAGGGCCCAATGAGCAGTTCTTC
CASSLLPGPNEQFF
>TRBV15|TRBJ2-7|14|TRBD1|-
TGTGCCACCAGCAGAGGACAGGGGGCCCACGAGCAGTACTTC
CATSRGQGAHEQYF
>TRBV12-3/TRBV12-4|TRBJ2-7|14|TRBD1|few
TGTGCCAGCAGCCCTGGACAGGGCTCCTACGAGCAGTACTTC
CASSPGQGSYEQYF
>TRBV29-1|TRBJ2-3|13|-|-
TGCAGCGTTGGAGGGACGCTAACAGATACGCAGTATTTT
CSVGGTLTDTQYF
>TRBV5-1|TRBJ1-1|15|-|once
TGCGCCAGCAGCGAATTCAGAGAAGTTAACACTGAAGCTTTCTTT
CASSEFREVNTEAFF
>TRBV20-1|TRBJ2-3|15|TRBD2|-
TGCAGTGCTAGAGATCCGACTAGCGCCACAGATACGCAGTATTTT
CSARDPTSATDTQYF
>TRBV20-1|TRBJ2-7|13|TRBD2|-
TGCAGTGCTAGTAGCGGGGCCTCCTACGAGCAGTACTTC
CSASSGASYEQYF
>TRBV2|TRBJ2-3|15|TRBD1|-
TGTGCCAGCAGTGCCGAACAGGGGGCAACAGATACGCAGTATTTT
CASSAEQGATDTQYF
>TRBV5-1|TRBJ1-1|16|TRBD1|-
TGCGCCAGCAACTCGGGGGACAGTAATTTGAACACTGAAGCTTTCTTT
CASNSGDSNLNTEAFF
>TRBV29-1|TRBJ1-1|14|-|-
TGCAGCGTTCAGGCCTCTCGGCGGGACACTGAAGCTTTCTTT
CSVQASRRDTEAFF
>TRBV6-2/TRBV6-3|TRBJ2-1|16|-|-
TGTGCCAGCAGTTCCAGAACAGGGATGGCCTACAATGAGCAGTTCTTC
CASSSRTGMAYNEQFF
>TRBV27|TRBJ2-3|15|TRBD1|-
TGTGCCAGCAGTTCGCCGGGACAGGGACCAGATACGCAGTATTTT
CASSSPGQGPDTQYF
>TRBV6-5|TRBJ2-7|15|-|-
TGTGCCAGCAGTTACTCGAGAGGGCAGACCTACGAGCAGTACTTC
CASSYSRGQTYEQYF
>TRBV5-4|TRBJ1-2|15|TRBD1|-
TGTGCCAGCAGCTTCGGGACAGGGAAGAACTATGGCTACACCTTC
CASSFGTGKNYGYTF
>TRBV7-2|TRBJ1-4|15|TRBD1|-
TGTGCCAGCAGCTTAGCCACAGGGGCTAATGAAAAACTGTTTTTT
CASSLATGANEKLFF
>TRBV20-1|TRBJ2-1|20|TRBD2|-
TGCAGTGCTAGAGGCTCCCCCCGACTAGCGGGAGCGAACTCCTACAATGAGCAGTTCTTC
CSARGSPRLAGANSYNEQFF
>TRBV11-2|TRBJ2-3|14|TRBD2|-
TGTGCCAGCAGCTGGACTAGCAATACAGATACGCAGTATTTT
CASSWTSNTDTQYF
>TRBV7-2|TRBJ1-1|13|-|-
TGTGCCAGTCGAGGGGGAGCCAACACTGAAGCTTTCTTT
CASRGGANTEAFF
>TRBV10-3|TRBJ2-3|13|TRBD1|once
TGTGCCATTAGACAGGGCGACTCAGATACGCAGTATTTT
CAIRQGDSDTQYF
>TRBV28|TRBJ2-1|14|TRBD2|-
TGTGCCAGCAGTCCGGGAGGAGGGGACTTTAGGCAGTTCTTC
CASSPGGGDFRQFF
>TRBV14|TRBJ2-6|15|-|-
TGTGCCAGCAGCCAAGAGGTCACTGGGGCCAACGTCCTGACTTTC
CASSQEVTGANVLTF
>TRBV3-1|TRBJ1-5|13|-|-
TGTGCCAGCAGCCAAGATACTAATCAGCCCCAGCATTTT
CASSQDTNQPQHF
>TRBV5-6|TRBJ2-5|13|TRBD1|-
TGTGCCAGCAGCTGGGACAGGCGGGAGACCCAGTACTTC
CASSWDRRETQYF
>TRBV27|TRBJ1-4|15|-|-
TGTGCCAGCAGTTTAAAAGGACAGACTAATGAAAAACTGTTTTTT
CASSLKGQTNEKLFF
>TRBV7-2|TRBJ1-3|15|-|-
TGTGCCAGCAGCCGACGGAGAATCTCTGGAAACACCATATATTTT
CASSRRRISGNTIYF
>TRBV18|TRBJ1-1|12|-|-
TGTGCCAGCTCACACTCGATCACTGAAGCTTTCTTT
CASSHSITEAFF
>TRBV5-6|TRBJ1-2|15|TRBD1|-
TGTGCCAGCAGCTTATCGCTGCAGGGGGCGAATGGCTACACCTTC
CASSLSLQGANGYTF
>TRBV7-8|TRBJ2-7|15|TRBD1|-
TGTGCCAGCAGCCGGACTAAGGACAGGGGCTACGAGCAGTACTTC
CASSRTKDRGYEQYF
>TRBV20-1|TRBJ2-3|14|-|-
TGCAGTGCTAGGGAAGGGACCGCACGGGATACGCAGTATTTT
CSAREGTARDTQYF
>TRBV29-1|TRBJ2-5|15|-|-
TGCAGCGTTCCCTCCCCAGGGACCCATAAAGAGACCCAGTACTTC
CSVPSPGTHKETQYF
>TRBV12-3/TRBV12-4|TRBJ1-1|13|TRBD1|-
TGTGCCAGCAGCCGGGACAGACACACTGAAGCTTTCTTT
CASSRDRHTEAFF
>TRBV7-2|TRBJ1-5|16|-|-
TGTGCCAGCAGCTCCCGCAGCACAGGTCGTAGTCAGCCCCAGCATTTT
CASSSRSTGRSQPQHF
>TRBV7-9|TRBJ2-5|14|-|-
TGTGCCAGCAGCTTAGTGTCGCGGAGGGAGACCCAGTACTTC
CASSLVSRRETQYF
>TRBV2|TRBJ1-5|13|-|-
TGTGCCAGCAAGAAGGGTAGCAATCAGCCCCAGCATTTT
CASKKGSNQPQHF
>TRBV2|TRBJ1-1|14|-|-
TGTGCCAGCAGTGAAGACGGAACGTACTCTGAAGCTTTCTTT
CASSEDGTYSEAFF
>TRBV5-1|TRBJ2-7|17|-|-
TGCGCCAGCAGCTTGAAGGCACTAGTGGGAACTGCGTACGAGCAGTACTTC
CASSLKALVGTAYEQYF
>TRBV19|TRBJ1-2|14|TRBD1|-
TGTGCCAGTAGTATTGGGGCAGGGGGCTATGGCTACACCTTC
CASSIGAGGYGYTF
>TRBV5-1|TRBJ2-5|13|-|-
TGCGCCAGCAGCCCCCGCGACCAAGAGACCCAGTACTTC
CASSPRDQETQYF
>TRBV3-1|TRBJ1-1|14|TRBD1|-
TGTGCCAGCAGCCAATGGGGCAGGGGGACTGAAGCTTTCTTT
CASSQWGRGTEAFF
>TRBV7-2|TRBJ2-1|14|TRBD2|once
TGTGCCAGCAGCTTAATAGCGGGAGGGGATGAGCAGTTCTTC
CASSLIAGGDEQFF
>TRBV25-1|TRBJ2-7|13|-|-
TGTGCCAGCAGTGCCCCGGCACGGTACGAGCAGTACTTC
CASSAPARYEQYF
>TRBV6-2/TRBV6-3|TRBJ2-3|13|-|few
TGTGCCAGCAGTTACCATTGGACAGATACGCAGTATTTT
CASSYHWTDTQYF
>TRBV6-5|TRBJ2-7|13|-|-
TGTGCCAGCAGCCGGGGACGGAACTACGAGCAGTACTTC
CASSRGRNYEQYF
>TRBV5-4|TRBJ2-7|14|-|-
TGTGCCAGCAGCTCGACAGGTGAGGACTACGAGCAGTACTTC
CASSSTGEDYEQYF
>TRBV2|TRBJ2-2|13|-|once
TGTGCCAGCAGGCGACTTCCCACCGGGGAGCTGTTTTTT
CASRRLPTGELFF
>TRBV20-1|TRBJ1-4|13|TRBD1|-
TGCAGTGCTGTGGACAGGAATAATGAAAAACTGTTTTTT
CSAVDRNNEKLFF
>TRBV6-5|TRBJ2-2|14|-|-
TGTGCCAGCAGTTACGGGTCAAGTACCGGGGAGCTGTTTTTT
CASSYGSSTGELFF
>TRBV6-1|TRBJ2-1|17|TRBD2|-
TGTGCCAGCCGGGGACTAGCGGCGGTCAGCTCCTACAATGAGCAGTTCTTC
CASRGLAAVSSYNEQFF
>TRBV12-3/TRBV12-4|TRBJ2-3|16|TRBD2|-
TGTGCCAGCAGACCCTCTAGCGGGAGGGGACCAGATACGCAGTATTTT
CASRPSSGRGPDTQYF